The sequence of this TCR beta chain was determined in a study of human T cells and chemical hapten exposure. Turning to the study itself: Each week of the roughly 25-week study, patients had diphenylcyclopropenone applied to the scalp.

The CDR3 sequence is 14 residues long. Unmatched junction bases numbered 4, after V lost 2 bases and J lost 6 bases. In germline, CDR1 is MNHNY, CDR2 SVGAGI (reference sequence). Time point described: patch test 2, 6 weeks after DPC sensitization. Treatment: therapeutic diphenylcyclopropenone sensitization with weekly scalp DPC. Participating donors were patients with alopecia, aged 18 to 70 years, considered appropriate candidates for DPC. TCRdb redid the calling of the RACE reads with MiXCR, one entry per CDR3 protein. Of some 150,000 distinct CDR3 sequences listed, roughly 10% were seen once; the top ten hold around 1.4%.

The sequence was collected from a woman aged 45-60 years with alopecia areata. Some clones in this sample may be carry-over from other donors' samples. The chain carries TRBV6-6 and TRBJ2-7, with 10 bases matching TRBD1. This specimen consisted of whole blood, obtained in connection with sensitization to the hapten diphenylcyclopropenone (DPC). CDR3 loop: CASSYLDRGVEQYF. DNA for the CDR3: TGTGCCAGCAGTTACCTGGACAGGGGGGTCGAGCAGTACTTC.